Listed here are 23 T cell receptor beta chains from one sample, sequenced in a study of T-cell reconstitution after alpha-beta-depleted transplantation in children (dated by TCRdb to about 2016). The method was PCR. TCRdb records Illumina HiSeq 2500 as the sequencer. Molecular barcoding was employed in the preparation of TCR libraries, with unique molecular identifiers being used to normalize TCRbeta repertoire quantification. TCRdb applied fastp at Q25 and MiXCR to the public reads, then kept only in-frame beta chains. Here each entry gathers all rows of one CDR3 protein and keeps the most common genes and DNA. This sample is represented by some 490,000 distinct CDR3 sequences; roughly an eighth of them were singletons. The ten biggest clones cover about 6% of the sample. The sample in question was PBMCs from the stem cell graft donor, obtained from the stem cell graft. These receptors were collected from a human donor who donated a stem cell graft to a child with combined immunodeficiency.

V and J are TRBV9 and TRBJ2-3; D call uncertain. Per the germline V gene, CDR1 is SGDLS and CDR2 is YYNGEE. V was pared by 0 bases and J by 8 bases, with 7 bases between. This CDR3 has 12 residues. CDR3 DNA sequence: TGTGCCAGCAGCGTAGACCAAGGTACGCAGTATTTT. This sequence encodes CASSVDQGTQYF.

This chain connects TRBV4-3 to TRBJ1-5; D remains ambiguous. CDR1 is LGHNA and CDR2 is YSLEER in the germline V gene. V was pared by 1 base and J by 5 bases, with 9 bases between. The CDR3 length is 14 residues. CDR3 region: CASSQGIVDQPQHF. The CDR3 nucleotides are TGCGCCAGCAGCCAAGGGATTGTGGATCAGCCCCAGCATTTT.

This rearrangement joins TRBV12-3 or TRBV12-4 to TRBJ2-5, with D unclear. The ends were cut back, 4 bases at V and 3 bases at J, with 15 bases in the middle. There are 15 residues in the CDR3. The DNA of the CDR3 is TGTGCCAGCAGTTCTACGGACCGCGGCAAAGAGACCCAGTACTTC. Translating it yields CASSSTDRGKETQYF.

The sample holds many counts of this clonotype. The CDR3 nucleotides read TGTGCCAGCAGTTCTGGGGTTCGTGAAAAACTGTTTTTT. This sequence encodes CASSSGVREKLFF. The chain couples TRBV2 to TRBJ1-4; D not certain. V was clipped by 5 bases and J by 7 bases, with 11 bases between them. This CDR3 is built from 13 residues. Germline assignment: CDR1 SNHLY and CDR2 FYNNEI. The complete variable domain, with remaining parts taken from reference TRBV2 and TRBJ1-4, reads EPEVTQTPSHQVTQMGQEVILRCVPISNHLYFYWYRQILGQKVEFLVSFYNNEISEKSEIFDDQFSVERPDGSNFTLKIRSTKLEDSAMYFCASSSGVREKLFFGSGTQLSVL.

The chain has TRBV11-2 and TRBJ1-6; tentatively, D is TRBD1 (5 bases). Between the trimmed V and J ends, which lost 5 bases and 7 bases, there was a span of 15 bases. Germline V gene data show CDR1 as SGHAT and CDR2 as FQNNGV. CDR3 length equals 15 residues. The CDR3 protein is CASSLGWGENSPLHF. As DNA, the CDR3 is TGTGCCAGCAGCCTGGGGTGGGGGGAGAATTCACCCCTCCACTTT.

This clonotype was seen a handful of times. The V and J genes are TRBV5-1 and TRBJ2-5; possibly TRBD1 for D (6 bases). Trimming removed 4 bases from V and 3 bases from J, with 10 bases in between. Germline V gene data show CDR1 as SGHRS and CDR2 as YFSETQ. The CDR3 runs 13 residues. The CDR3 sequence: CASSVPGEETQYF. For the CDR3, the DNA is TGCGCCAGCAGCGTCCCAGGGGAAGAGACCCAGTACTTC.

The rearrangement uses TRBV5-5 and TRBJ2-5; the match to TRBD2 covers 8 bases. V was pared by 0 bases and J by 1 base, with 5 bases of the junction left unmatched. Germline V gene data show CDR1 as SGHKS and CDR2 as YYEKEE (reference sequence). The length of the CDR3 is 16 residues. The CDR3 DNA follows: TGTGCCAGCAGCTTGGCCGAGCGGGGGCTCCAAGAGACCCAGTACTTC. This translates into CASSLAERGLQETQYF.

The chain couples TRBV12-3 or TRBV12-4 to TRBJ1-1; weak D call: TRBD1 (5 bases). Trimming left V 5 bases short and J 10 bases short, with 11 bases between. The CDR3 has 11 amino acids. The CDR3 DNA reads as TGTGCCAGCAGTCCGGGAGGGGCAGCTTTCTTT. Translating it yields CASSPGGAAFF.

In DNA, the CDR3 is TGTGCCAGCAGCCAAATAGGCAGGGGGCTGGAGACCCAGTACTTC. Translating it yields CASSQIGRGLETQYF. The chain has TRBV14 and TRBJ2-5; 8 nucleotides agree with TRBD1. Germline values: CDR1 SGHDN, CDR2 FVKESK. The CDR3 length is 15 residues. Losses at the gene ends were 2 bases for V and 5 bases for J; bases not matched to a gene: 7.

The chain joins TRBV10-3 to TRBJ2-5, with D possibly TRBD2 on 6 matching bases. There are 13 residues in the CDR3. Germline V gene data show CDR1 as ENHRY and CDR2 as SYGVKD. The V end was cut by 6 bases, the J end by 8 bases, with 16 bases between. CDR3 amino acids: CAIRADPGGTQYF. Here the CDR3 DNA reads TGTGCCATCAGAGCGGACCCCGGGGGAACCCAGTACTTC.

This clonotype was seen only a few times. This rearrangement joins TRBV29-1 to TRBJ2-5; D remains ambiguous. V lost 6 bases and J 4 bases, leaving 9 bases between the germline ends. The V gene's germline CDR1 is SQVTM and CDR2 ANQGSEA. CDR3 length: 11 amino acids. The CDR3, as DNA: TGCAGCGTACGGGTGGGAGAGACCCAGTACTTC. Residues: CSVRVGETQYF.

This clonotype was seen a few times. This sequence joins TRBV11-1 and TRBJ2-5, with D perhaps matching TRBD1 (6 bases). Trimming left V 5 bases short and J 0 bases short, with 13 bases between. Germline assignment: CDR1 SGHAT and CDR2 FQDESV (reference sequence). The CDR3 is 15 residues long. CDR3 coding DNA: TGTGCCAGCAGCCCATGGAGGACAGACCAAGAGACCCAGTACTTC. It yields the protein CASSPWRTDQETQYF.

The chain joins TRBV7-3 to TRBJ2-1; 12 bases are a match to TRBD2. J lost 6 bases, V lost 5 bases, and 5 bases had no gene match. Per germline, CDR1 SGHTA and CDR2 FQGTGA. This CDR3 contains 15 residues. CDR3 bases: TGTGCCAGCAGCGTGCGACTAGCGGGGGTCAATGAGCAGTTCTTC. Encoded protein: CASSVRLAGVNEQFF.

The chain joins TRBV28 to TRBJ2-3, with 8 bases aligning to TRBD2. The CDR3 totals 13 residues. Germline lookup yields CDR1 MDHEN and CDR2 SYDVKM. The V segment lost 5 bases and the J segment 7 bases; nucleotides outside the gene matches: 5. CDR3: CASSIGTRNTQYF. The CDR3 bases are TGTGCCAGCAGTATCGGGACTAGGAATACGCAGTATTTT.

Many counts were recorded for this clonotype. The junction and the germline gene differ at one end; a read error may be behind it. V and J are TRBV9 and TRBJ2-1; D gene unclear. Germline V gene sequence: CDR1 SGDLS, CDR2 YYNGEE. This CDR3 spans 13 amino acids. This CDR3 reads CASSLGSHNEQFF. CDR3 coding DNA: TGTGCCAGCAGCTTGGGCTCCCACAATGAGCAGTTCTTC.

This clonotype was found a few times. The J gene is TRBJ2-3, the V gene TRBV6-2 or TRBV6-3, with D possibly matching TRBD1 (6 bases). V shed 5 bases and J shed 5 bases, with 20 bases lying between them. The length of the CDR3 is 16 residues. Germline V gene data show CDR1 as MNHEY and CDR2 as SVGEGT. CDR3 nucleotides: TGTGCCAGCAGTCGAGGACAGTTGGTCGAATTAGATACGCAGTATTTT. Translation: CASSRGQLVELDTQYF.

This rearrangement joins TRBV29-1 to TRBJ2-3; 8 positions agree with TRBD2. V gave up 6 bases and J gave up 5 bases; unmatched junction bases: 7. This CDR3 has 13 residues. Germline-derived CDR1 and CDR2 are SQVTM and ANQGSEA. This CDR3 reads CSVGGGAKDTQYF. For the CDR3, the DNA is TGCAGCGTCGGGGGGGGGGCCAAAGATACGCAGTATTTT.

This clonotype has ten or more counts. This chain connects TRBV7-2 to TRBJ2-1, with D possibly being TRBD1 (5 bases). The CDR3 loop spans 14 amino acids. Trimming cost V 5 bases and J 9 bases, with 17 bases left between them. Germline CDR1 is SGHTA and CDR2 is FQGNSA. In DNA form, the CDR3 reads TGTGCCAGCAGCCTATGGGTGGGGCAGAGTGAGCAGTTCTTC. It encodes CASSLWVGQSEQFF. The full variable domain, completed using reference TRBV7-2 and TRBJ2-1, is GAGVSQSPSNKVTEKGKDVELRCDPISGHTALYWYRQSLGQGLEFLIYFQGNSAPDKSGLPSDRFSAERTGGSVSTLTIQRTQQEDSAVYLCASSLWVGQSEQFFGPGTRLTVL.

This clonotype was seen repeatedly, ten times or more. The CDR3 DNA sequence: TGTGCCAGCAGCTTACGGACGATCTACGAGCAGTACTTC. Its protein is CASSLRTIYEQYF. This chain uses TRBV5-5 with TRBJ2-7, with unresolved D. The germline V and J ends were trimmed by 2 bases and 3 bases, with 9 bases remaining between them. The CDR3 covers 13 residues. Germline V gene data show CDR1 as SGHKS and CDR2 as YYEKEE (reference sequence).

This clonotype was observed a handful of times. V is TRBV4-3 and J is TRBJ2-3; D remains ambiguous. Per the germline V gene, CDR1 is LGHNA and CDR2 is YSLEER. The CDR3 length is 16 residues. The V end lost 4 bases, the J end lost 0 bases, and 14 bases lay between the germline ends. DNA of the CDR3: TGCGCCAGCAGCCGCGGCTCTTTGCGAAGCACAGATACGCAGTATTTT. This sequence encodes CASSRGSLRSTDTQYF.

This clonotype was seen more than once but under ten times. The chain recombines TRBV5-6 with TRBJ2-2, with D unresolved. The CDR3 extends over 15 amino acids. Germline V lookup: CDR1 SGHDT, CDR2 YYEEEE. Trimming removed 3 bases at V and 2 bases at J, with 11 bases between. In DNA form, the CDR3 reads TGTGCCAGCAGCTCTGACACCCTTAACACCGGGGAGCTGTTTTTT. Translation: CASSSDTLNTGELFF. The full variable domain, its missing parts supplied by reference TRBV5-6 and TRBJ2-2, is DAGVTQSPTHLIKTRGQQVTLRCSPKSGHDTVSWYQQALGQGPQFIFQYYEEEERQRGNFPDRFSGHQFPNYSSELNVNALLLGDSALYLCASSSDTLNTGELFFGEGSRLTVL.

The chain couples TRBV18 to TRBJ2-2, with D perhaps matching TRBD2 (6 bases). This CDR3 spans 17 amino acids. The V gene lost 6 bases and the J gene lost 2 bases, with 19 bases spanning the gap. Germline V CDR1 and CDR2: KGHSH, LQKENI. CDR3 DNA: TGTGCCAGCTCGCTGCACGGCGGGGCCCGAAACACCGGGGAGCTGTTTTTT. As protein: CASSLHGGARNTGELFF. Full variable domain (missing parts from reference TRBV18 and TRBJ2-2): NAGVMQNPRHLVRRRGQEARLRCSPMKGHSHVYWYRQLPEEGLKFMVYLQKENIIDESGMPKERFSAEFPKEGPSILRIQQVVRGDSAAYFCASSLHGGARNTGELFFGEGSRLTVL.

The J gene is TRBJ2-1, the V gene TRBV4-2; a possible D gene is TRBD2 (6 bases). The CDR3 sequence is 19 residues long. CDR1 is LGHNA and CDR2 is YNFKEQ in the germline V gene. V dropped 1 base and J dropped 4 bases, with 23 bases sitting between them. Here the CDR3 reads CASSQAIPLMEGPYNEQFF. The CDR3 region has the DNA TGTGCCAGCAGCCAAGCAATCCCGTTGATGGAGGGGCCGTACAATGAGCAGTTCTTC.